The 15 T cell receptor beta chains in this list originate from one sample, sequenced in a study of cytomegalovirus exposure and HLA in healthy donors. PCR was performed using 60 Vbeta and 13 Jbeta primers. Clones were sequenced by immunoSEQ multiplex PCR, and TCRdb holds only the in-frame ones, with some missing. The top ten hold around 1.5% of the sample, which has about 180,000 clones, 76% seen once. Material for sequencing was PBMCs. These receptors came from a man aged 18 to 30 in good health and CMV-seronegative.

The chain couples TRBV6-5 to TRBJ1-4, with 8 bases fitting TRBD1. The CDR3 length is 15 residues. J lost 6 bases, V lost 4 bases, and 7 bases had no gene match. Germline V lookup: CDR1 MNHEY, CDR2 SVGAGI. The CDR3 nucleotides read TGTGCCAGCAGTTCCCGGACAGGGACGGATGAAAAACTGTTTTTT. Its translation: CASSSRTGTDEKLFF.

The V gene is TRBV25-1, the J gene TRBJ2-6; D is uncertain. The CDR3 runs 17 residues. Germline V gene sequence: CDR1 MGHDK, CDR2 SYGVNS. The V gene lost 6 bases and the J gene lost 0 bases, with 15 bases spanning the gap. The DNA of the CDR3 is TGTGCCAGCAGCCGAACAGATGACACCTCTGGGGCCAACGTCCTGACTTTC. Its translation is CASSRTDDTSGANVLTF.

V is TRBV6-1 and J is TRBJ2-5; 12 bases fit TRBD2. The end of the DNA is better explained by TRBJ2-7, so the J call may be wrong. The CDR3 runs 15 residues. Per germline, CDR1 MNHNS and CDR2 SASEGT. This chain's CDR3 is CASSAASGRVYEQYF. CDR3 nucleotides: TGTGCCAGCAGTGCTGCTAGCGGGAGGGTGTACGAGCAGTACTTC.

This clone showed up just a few times. The same CDR3 is also encoded by other DNA sequences in this sample. The V call is TRBV6-1, the J call TRBJ2-7, with 11 bases matching TRBD2. Germline loops: CDR1 MNHNS, CDR2 SASEGT. Trimming took 6 bases from V and 0 from J; bases not matched to a gene: 1. CDR3 size: 14 residues. For the CDR3, the DNA is TGTGCCAGCAGAACTAGCGGGAGCTCCTACGAGCAGTACTTC. It yields the protein CASRTSGSSYEQYF.

The CDR3 DNA reads as TGTGCCAGCAAGGGGACAGGGCGTCACGAGCAGTACTTC. This encodes CASKGTGRHEQYF. The rearrangement uses TRBV28 and TRBJ2-7, with 9 bases matching TRBD1. The germline V gene has CDR1 MDHEN and CDR2 SYDVKM. The CDR3 totals 13 residues. The V and J ends lost 7 bases and 5 bases, in that order; junction bases with no gene match: 6.

The rearrangement joins TRBV5-1 to TRBJ2-3, with 15 bases that match TRBD2. Germline V gene lookup returns CDR1 SGHRS and CDR2 YFSETQ. V lost 4 bases, J lost 9 bases, and 9 bases stayed unmatched. This CDR3 spans 16 amino acids. This chain's CDR3 is CASSTGTSGGRETQYF. CDR3 DNA sequence: TGCGCCAGCAGCACGGGGACTAGCGGGGGGCGAGAAACGCAGTATTTT.

This clone was seen a single time. V usage is TRBV27 and J usage is TRBJ1-4, with 7 bases identical to TRBD1. V lost 4 bases, J lost 5 bases, and 4 bases stayed unmatched. The length of the CDR3 is 14 residues. From germline, CDR1 is MNHEY and CDR2 SMNVEV (reference sequence). The CDR3 DNA sequence: TGTGCCAGCAGTTCGTGGGACAGAAATGAAAAACTGTTTTTT. Translating it yields CASSSWDRNEKLFF. Variable domain in full (rest from reference TRBV27 and TRBJ1-4): EAQVTQNPRYLITVTGKKLTVTCSQNMNHEYMSWYRQDPGLGLRQIYYSMNVEVTDKGDVPEGYKVSRKEKRNFPLILESPSPNQTSLYFCASSSWDRNEKLFFGSGTQLSVL.

In this sample, this clone turned up once. This chain's CDR3 is CASNGRGYEQYF. The CDR3 DNA is TGTGCCAGTAACGGCAGGGGTTACGAGCAGTACTTC. V is TRBV19 and J is TRBJ2-7; tentative D call: TRBD1 (6 bases). With 7 bases removed from V and 4 bases from J, the gap between germline ends came to 11 bases. Germline V gene sequence: CDR1 LNHDA, CDR2 SQIVND (reference sequence). CDR3 length equals 12 residues. The full variable domain, completed using reference TRBV19 and TRBJ2-7, is DGGITQSPKYLFRKEGQNVTLSCEQNLNHDAMYWYRQDPGQGLRLIYYSQIVNDFQKGDIAEGYSVSREKKESFPLTVTSAQKNPTAFYLCASNGRGYEQYFGPGTRLTVT.

The chain recombines TRBV2 with TRBJ2-2; 7 bases agree with TRBD1. Germline V lookup: CDR1 SNHLY, CDR2 FYNNEI. Trimming took 7 bases from V and 4 from J; bases not matched to a gene: 9. CDR3 length: 15 amino acids. CDR3 sequence (DNA): TGTGCCAGCACCTACGAGGGGGCGAGCACCGGGGAGCTGTTTTTT. It specifies CASTYEGASTGELFF.

The chain couples TRBV19 to TRBJ1-5; TRBD1 matches 8 bases. There are 16 residues in the CDR3. The junction had 8 bases not matched to a gene; V was cut back by 5 bases and J by 2 bases. Germline V gene data show CDR1 as LNHDA and CDR2 as SQIVND (reference sequence). Here the CDR3 DNA reads TGTGCCAGTAGTCTCGGGACAGGCCCCGGCAATCAGCCCCAGCATTTT. It codes for CASSLGTGPGNQPQHF.

Only a few counts were recorded for this clone. One end of the junction is discordant with germline, which a read error may explain. This sequence joins TRBV7-7 and TRBJ2-7; possibly TRBD2 for D (6 bases). CDR3 length equals 13 residues. Germline V gene sequence: CDR1 SSHAT, CDR2 FNYEAQ (reference sequence). The CDR3 sequence: CASSRDSSYEQYF. CDR3 sequence (DNA): TGTGCTAGCAGCCGGGACTCATCTTACGAGCAGTACTTC.

The chain is built from TRBV4-2 and TRBJ2-7; 8 bases map to TRBD2. The V and J ends lost 0 bases and 3 bases, in that order; junction bases with no gene match: 19. The CDR3 totals 20 residues. The germline gives CDR1 LGHNA, CDR2 YNFKEQ. Here the CDR3 DNA reads TGTGCCAGCAGCCAAGACTCCGGACTAGCCGTCGGACAACAAAGCTACGAGCAGTACTTC. This gives the protein CASSQDSGLAVGQQSYEQYF.

This clone was counted only a few times. The chain uses TRBV6-4 and TRBJ2-7; 14 bases match TRBD2. The CDR3 consists of 15 residues. Trimming cost V 7 bases and J 2 bases; bases outside gene matches: 4. Germline V gives CDR1 MRHNA, CDR2 SNTAGT. The CDR3 DNA reads as TGTGCCAGCACCGGGACTAGCGGGAGTCCCTACGAGCAGTACTTC. Encoded protein: CASTGTSGSPYEQYF.

This clone was seen once. The chain has TRBV5-1 and TRBJ2-6; D possibly corresponds to TRBD2 (6 bases). V dropped 4 bases and J dropped 3 bases, with 17 bases sitting between them. This CDR3 has 17 residues. Germline V gene sequence: CDR1 SGHRS, CDR2 YFSETQ. For the CDR3, the DNA is TGCGCCAGCAGCCCGGGTTTGCGGGGCGGTGGGGCCAACGTCCTGACTTTC. This gives the protein CASSPGLRGGGANVLTF.

The V call is TRBV27, the J call TRBJ1-1; a weak D match, TRBD1 (6 bases). This CDR3 has 11 residues. Trimming removed 8 bases from V and 4 bases from J, with 8 bases in between. Germline V gene data show CDR1 as MNHEY and CDR2 as SMNVEV (reference sequence). The DNA of the CDR3 is TGTGCCAGCCTAGGGGGCACTGAAGCTTTCTTT. Residues: CASLGGTEAFF.